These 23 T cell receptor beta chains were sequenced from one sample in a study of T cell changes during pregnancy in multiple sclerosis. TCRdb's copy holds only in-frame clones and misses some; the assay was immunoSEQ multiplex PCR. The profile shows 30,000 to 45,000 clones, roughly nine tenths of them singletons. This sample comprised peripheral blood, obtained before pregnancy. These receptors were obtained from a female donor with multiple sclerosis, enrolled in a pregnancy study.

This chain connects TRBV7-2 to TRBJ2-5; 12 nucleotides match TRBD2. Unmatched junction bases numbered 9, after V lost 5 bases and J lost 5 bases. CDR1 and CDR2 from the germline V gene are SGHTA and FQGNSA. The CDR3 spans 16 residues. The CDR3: CASSPTLTSGSETQYF. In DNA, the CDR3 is TGTGCCAGCAGCCCCACCCTGACTAGCGGGAGTGAGACCCAGTACTTC. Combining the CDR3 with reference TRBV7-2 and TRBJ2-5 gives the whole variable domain GAGVSQSPSNKVTEKGKDVELRCDPISGHTALYWYRQSLGQGLEFLIYFQGNSAPDKSGLPSDRFSAERTGGSVSTLTIQRTQQEDSAVYLCASSPTLTSGSETQYFGPGTRLLVL.

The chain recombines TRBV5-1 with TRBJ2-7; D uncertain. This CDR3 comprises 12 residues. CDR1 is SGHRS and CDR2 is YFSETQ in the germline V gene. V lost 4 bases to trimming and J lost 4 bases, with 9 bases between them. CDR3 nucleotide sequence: TGCGCCAGCAGCGATAGTGGTTACGAGCAGTACTTC. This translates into CASSDSGYEQYF.

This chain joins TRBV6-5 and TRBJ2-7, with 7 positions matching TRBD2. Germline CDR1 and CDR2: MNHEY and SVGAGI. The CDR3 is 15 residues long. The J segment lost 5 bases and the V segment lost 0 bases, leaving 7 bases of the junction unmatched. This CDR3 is CASSYSEGRVDEQYF. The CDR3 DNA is TGTGCCAGCAGTTACTCGGAAGGGAGGGTAGACGAGCAGTACTTC.

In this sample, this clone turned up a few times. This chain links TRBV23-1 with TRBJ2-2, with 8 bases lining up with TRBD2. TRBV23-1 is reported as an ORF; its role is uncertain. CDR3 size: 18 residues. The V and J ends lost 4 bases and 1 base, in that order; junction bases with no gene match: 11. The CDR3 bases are TGCGCCAGCAGTCTCCCGGGAGGGCTACCTATGAACACCGGGGAGCTGTTTTTT. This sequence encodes CASSLPGGLPMNTGELFF.

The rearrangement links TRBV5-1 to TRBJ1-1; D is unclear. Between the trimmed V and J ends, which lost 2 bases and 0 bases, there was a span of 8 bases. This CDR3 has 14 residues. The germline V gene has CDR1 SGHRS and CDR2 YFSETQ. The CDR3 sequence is CASSLDAVNTEAFF. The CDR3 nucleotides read TGCGCCAGCAGCTTAGACGCGGTGAACACTGAAGCTTTCTTT. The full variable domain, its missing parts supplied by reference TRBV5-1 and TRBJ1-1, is KAGVTQTPRYLIKTRGQQVTLSCSPISGHRSVSWYQQTPGQGLQFLFEYFSETQRNKGNFPGRFSGRQFSNSRSEMNVSTLELGDSALYLCASSLDAVNTEAFFGQGTRLTVV.

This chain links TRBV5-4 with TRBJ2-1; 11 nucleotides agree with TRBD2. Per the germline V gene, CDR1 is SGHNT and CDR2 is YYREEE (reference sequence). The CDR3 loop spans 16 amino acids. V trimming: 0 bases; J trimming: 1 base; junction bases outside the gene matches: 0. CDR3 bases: TGTGCCAGCAGCTTGGGACTAGCGGGATCCTACAATGAGCAGTTCTTC. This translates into CASSLGLAGSYNEQFF.

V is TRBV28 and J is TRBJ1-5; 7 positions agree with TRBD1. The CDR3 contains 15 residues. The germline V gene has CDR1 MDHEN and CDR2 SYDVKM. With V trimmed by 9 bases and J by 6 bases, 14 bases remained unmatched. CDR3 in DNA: TGTGCCAGTGGCTCGCCCGACAGGGTGGGTCAGCCCCAGCATTTT. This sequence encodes CASGSPDRVGQPQHF. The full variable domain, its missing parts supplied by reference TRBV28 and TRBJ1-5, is DVKVTQSSRYLVKRTGEKVFLECVQDMDHENMFWYRQDPGLGLRLIYFSYDVKMKEKGDIPEGYSVSREKKERFSLILESASTNQTSMYLCASGSPDRVGQPQHFGDGTRLSIL.

The CDR3 sequence is CASWGQGGHTEAFF. CDR3 coding DNA: TGTGCCAGTTGGGGACAGGGGGGTCACACTGAAGCTTTCTTT. This chain connects TRBV19 to TRBJ1-1, with 11 bases that match TRBD1. Trimming took 8 bases from V and 3 from J; bases not matched to a gene: 5. This CDR3 contains 14 residues. Germline V gives CDR1 LNHDA, CDR2 SQIVND (reference sequence).

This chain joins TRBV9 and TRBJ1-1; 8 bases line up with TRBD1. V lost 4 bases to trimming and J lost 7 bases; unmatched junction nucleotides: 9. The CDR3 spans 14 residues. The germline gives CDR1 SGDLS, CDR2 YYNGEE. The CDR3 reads CASSFSRGPNEAFF. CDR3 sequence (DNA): TGTGCCAGCAGCTTCTCCAGGGGGCCTAATGAAGCTTTCTTT.

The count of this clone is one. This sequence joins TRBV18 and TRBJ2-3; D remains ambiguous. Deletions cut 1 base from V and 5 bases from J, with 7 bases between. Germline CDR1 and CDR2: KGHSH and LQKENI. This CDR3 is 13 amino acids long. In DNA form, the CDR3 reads TGTGCCAGCTCACCACGTTTAGAAGATACGCAGTATTTT. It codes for CASSPRLEDTQYF. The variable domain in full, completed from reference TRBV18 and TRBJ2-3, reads NAGVMQNPRHLVRRRGQEARLRCSPMKGHSHVYWYRQLPEEGLKFMVYLQKENIIDESGMPKERFSAEFPKEGPSILRIQQVVRGDSAAYFCASSPRLEDTQYFGPGTRLTVL.

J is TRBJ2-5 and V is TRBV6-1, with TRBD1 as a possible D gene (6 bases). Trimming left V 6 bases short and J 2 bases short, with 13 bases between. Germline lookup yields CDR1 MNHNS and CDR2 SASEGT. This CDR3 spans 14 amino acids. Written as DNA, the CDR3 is TGTGCCAGCAGGCCGGGACAAGTACAAGAGACCCAGTACTTC. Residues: CASRPGQVQETQYF.

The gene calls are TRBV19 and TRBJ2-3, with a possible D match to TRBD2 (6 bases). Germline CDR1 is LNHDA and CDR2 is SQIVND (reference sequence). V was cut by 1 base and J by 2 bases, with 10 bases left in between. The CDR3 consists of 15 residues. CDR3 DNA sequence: TGTGCCAGTAGTATAGTCGGCGGGATCACAGATACGCAGTATTTT. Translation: CASSIVGGITDTQYF. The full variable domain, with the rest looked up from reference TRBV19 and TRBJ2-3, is DGGITQSPKYLFRKEGQNVTLSCEQNLNHDAMYWYRQDPGQGLRLIYYSQIVNDFQKGDIAEGYSVSREKKESFPLTVTSAQKNPTAFYLCASSIVGGITDTQYFGPGTRLTVL.

CDR3: CASSSTGENTGELFF. Here the CDR3 DNA reads TGTGCCAGCAGTTCTACAGGGGAAAACACCGGGGAGCTGTTTTTT. J is TRBJ2-2 and V is TRBV6-5; 7 nucleotides agree with TRBD1. Germline CDR1 and CDR2: MNHEY and SVGAGI. V trimming: 4 bases; J trimming: 2 bases; junction bases outside the gene matches: 4. CDR3 length: 15 residues.

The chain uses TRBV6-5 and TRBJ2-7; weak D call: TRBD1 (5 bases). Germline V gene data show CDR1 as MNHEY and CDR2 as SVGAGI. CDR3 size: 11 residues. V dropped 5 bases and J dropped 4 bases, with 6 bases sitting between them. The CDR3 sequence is CASSAGYEQYF. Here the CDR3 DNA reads TGTGCCAGCAGTGCAGGGTACGAGCAGTACTTC.

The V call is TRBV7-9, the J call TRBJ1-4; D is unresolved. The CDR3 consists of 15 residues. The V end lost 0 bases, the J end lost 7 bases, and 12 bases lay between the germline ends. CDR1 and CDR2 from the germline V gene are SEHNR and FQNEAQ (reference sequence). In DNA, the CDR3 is TGTGCCAGCAGCTTAGCGTCGTTAACAGTTGAAAAACTGTTTTTT. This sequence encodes CASSLASLTVEKLFF.

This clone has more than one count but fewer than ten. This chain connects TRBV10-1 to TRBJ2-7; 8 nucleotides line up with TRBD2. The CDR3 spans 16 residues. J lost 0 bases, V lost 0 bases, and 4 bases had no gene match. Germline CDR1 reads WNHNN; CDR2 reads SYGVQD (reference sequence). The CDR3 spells CASSESPGRGSYEQYF. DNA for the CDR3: TGCGCCAGCAGTGAGTCGCCCGGGAGGGGCTCCTACGAGCAGTACTTC.

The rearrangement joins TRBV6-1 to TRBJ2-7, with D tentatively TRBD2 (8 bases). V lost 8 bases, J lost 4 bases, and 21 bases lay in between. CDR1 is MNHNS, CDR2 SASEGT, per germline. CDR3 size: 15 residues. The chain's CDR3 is CASQGVSGSLYEQYF. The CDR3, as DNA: TGTGCCAGCCAGGGGGTGAGCGGGAGTTTATACGAGCAGTACTTC.

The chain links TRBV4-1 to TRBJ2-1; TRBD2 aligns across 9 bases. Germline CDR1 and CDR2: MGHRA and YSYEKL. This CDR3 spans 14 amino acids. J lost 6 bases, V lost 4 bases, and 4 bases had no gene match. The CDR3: CASSPGLAINEQFF. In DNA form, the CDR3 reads TGCGCCAGCAGCCCGGGACTAGCTATCAATGAGCAGTTCTTC.

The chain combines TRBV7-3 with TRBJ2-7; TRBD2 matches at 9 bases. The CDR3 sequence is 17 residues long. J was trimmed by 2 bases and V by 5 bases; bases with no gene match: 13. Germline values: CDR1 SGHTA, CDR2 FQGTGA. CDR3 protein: CASSPGLGREGTYEQYF. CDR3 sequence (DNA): TGTGCCAGCAGCCCCGGTTTAGGGCGGGAGGGCACCTACGAGCAGTACTTC. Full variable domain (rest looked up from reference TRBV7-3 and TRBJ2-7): GAGVSQTPSNKVTEKGKYVELRCDPISGHTALYWYRQSLGQGPEFLIYFQGTGAADDSGLPNDRFFAVRPEGSVSTLKIQRTERGDSAVYLCASSPGLGREGTYEQYFGPGTRLTVT.

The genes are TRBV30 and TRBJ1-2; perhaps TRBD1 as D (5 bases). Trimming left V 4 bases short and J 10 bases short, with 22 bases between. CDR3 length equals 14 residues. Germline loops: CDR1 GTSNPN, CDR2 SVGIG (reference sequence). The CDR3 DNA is TGTGCCTGGAACAGGCCAACTACCAGGATCACCTACACCTTC. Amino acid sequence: CAWNRPTTRITYTF.

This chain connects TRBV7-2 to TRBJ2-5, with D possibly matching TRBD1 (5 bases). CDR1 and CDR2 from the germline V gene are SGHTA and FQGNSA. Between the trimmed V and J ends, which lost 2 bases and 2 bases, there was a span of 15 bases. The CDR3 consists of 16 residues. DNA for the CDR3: TGTGCCAGCAGCTTAAGGCAGGGAAACCAACAAGAGACCCAGTACTTC. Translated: CASSLRQGNQQETQYF. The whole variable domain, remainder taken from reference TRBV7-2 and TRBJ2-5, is GAGVSQSPSNKVTEKGKDVELRCDPISGHTALYWYRQSLGQGLEFLIYFQGNSAPDKSGLPSDRFSAERTGGSVSTLTIQRTQQEDSAVYLCASSLRQGNQQETQYFGPGTRLLVL.

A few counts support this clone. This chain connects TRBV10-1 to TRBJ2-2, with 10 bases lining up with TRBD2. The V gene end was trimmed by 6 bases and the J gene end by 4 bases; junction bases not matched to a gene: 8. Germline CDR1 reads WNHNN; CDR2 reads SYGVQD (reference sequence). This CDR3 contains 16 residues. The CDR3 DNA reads TGCGCCAGCAGCCCGGGACTAGCGACTATCACCGGGGAGCTGTTTTTT. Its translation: CASSPGLATITGELFF.

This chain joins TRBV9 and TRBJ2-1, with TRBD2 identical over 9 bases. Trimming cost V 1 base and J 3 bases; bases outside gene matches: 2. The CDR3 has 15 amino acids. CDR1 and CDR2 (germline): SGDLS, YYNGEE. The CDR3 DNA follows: TGTGCCAGCAGCGTATCTAGCGGGGACTACAATGAGCAGTTCTTC. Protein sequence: CASSVSSGDYNEQFF. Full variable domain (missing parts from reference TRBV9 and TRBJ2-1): DSGVTQTPKHLITATGQRVTLRCSPRSGDLSVYWYQQSLDQGLQFLIQYYNGEERAKGNILERFSAQQFPDLHSELNLSSLELGDSALYFCASSVSSGDYNEQFFGPGTRLTVL.